The sequence of this T cell receptor (beta chain) was determined in a study of lymphopenia after photon versus proton radiotherapy. Trimming stripped 6 bases from V and 4 bases from J, with 12 bases between. Germline V lookup: CDR1 MNHEY, CDR2 SMNVEV (reference sequence). The CDR3 totals 14 residues. Repertoires were generated with immunoSEQ multiplex PCR, while TCRdb's copy carries only in-frame clones and drops some. The table has about 45,000 clones, 85% seen once. J is TRBJ1-4 and V is TRBV27; no definite D call. The source was peripheral blood, collected from a patient treated with photon-based radiotherapy. This sequence was found in a middle-aged man with gastric cancer. The CDR3 loop reads CASSYGPNNEKLFF. CDR3 DNA: TGTGCCAGCAGCTACGGACCGAATAATGAAAAACTGTTTTTT.